This TCR beta chain was recorded in a study of molecular identifiers for immune sequencing clone quantification. From the PCR reads, TCRdb called clonotypes with MiXCR, one entry per CDR3 protein. The table lists about 640,000 distinct CDR3 sequences, approximately 20% of them singletons. This clonotype has only a few counts. Sequences were obtained from naive CD8+ T cells from blood, with Jurkat cell RNA spiked in. As for subset: FACS-sorted CD8+CD4-CCR7+CD45RA+ naive T cells. The receptor was isolated from a human donor in good health. Some libraries in this study had Jurkat cell RNA spiked in.

This CDR3 is CASSLLSGGAGNEQFF. The CDR3, as DNA: TGTGCCAGCAGTCTCCTTAGCGGGGGGGCTGGGAATGAGCAGTTCTTC. The V call is TRBV6-2 or TRBV6-3, the J call TRBJ2-1, with TRBD2 identical over 11 bases. The CDR3 consists of 16 residues. In germline, CDR1 is MNHEY, CDR2 SVGEGT. J was trimmed by 7 bases and V by 5 bases; bases with no gene match: 10.